The next 21 T cell receptor beta chains were all read from a single sample in a study of blood T cell repertoires in COVID-19. Repertoires were generated with immunoSEQ multiplex PCR, while TCRdb's copy carries only in-frame clones and drops some. In the table there are about 140,000 clones, about 80% of which are singletons. Material for sequencing was peripheral blood. Source of these receptors: a woman aged 60 to 75 with acute or convalescent COVID-19.

The count of this clone is one. The chain uses TRBV27 and TRBJ1-4; 11 nucleotides line up with TRBD1. The CDR3 runs to 14 residues. V shed 6 bases and J 8 bases; nucleotides not matched to a gene: 5. The germline V gene encodes CDR1 MNHEY and CDR2 SMNVEV (reference sequence). The CDR3 region is CASSGDRGREKLFF. CDR3 bases: TGTGCCAGCAGCGGGGACAGGGGGAGGGAAAAACTGTTTTTT.

The rearrangement uses TRBV3-1 (or the pseudogene TRBV3-2) and TRBJ1-3; unclear D gene. The CDR3 length is 14 residues. Looked up from germline, CDR1 is LGHDT and CDR2 is YNNKEL (reference sequence). Trimming removed 2 bases at V and 2 bases at J, with 7 bases between. The CDR3 sequence is CASSQREAGNTIYF. The DNA for the CDR3 is TGTGCCAGCAGCCAACGGGAGGCTGGAAACACCATATATTTT.

The rearrangement joins TRBV4-3 to TRBJ1-1; D is uncertain. CDR1 and CDR2 from the germline V gene are LGHNA and YSLEER. The CDR3 contains 14 residues. V lost 3 bases to trimming and J lost 1 base, with 9 bases between them. The CDR3 reads CASSQGDGNTEAFF. In DNA, the CDR3 is TGCGCCAGCAGCCAGGGAGACGGGAACACTGAAGCTTTCTTT.

The chain uses TRBV9 and TRBJ1-6, with D tentatively TRBD1 (5 bases). This CDR3 is built from 15 residues. Germline lookup yields CDR1 SGDLS and CDR2 YYNGEE. V lost 4 bases to trimming and J lost 10 bases, with 18 bases between them. The DNA for the CDR3 is TGTGCCAGCAGCACCCGACCGACCCAGGGCTCACCCCTCCACTTT. Translation: CASSTRPTQGSPLHF.

This chain uses TRBV28 with TRBJ2-3; TRBD2 might be the D (6 bases). Germline V gene sequence: CDR1 MDHEN, CDR2 SYDVKM. The V end lost 5 bases, the J end lost 0 bases, and 15 bases lay between the germline ends. The CDR3 spans 16 residues. The CDR3 DNA follows: TGTGCCAGCAGTCCCGAAGCGGGCCTTAGCACAGATACGCAGTATTTT. This translates into CASSPEAGLSTDTQYF.

A few counts support this clone. The rearrangement uses TRBV7-9 and TRBJ2-1; a possible D gene is TRBD2 (5 bases). The CDR3 consists of 15 residues. Trimming removed 1 base from V and 5 bases from J, with 12 bases in between. Germline V gene lookup returns CDR1 SEHNR and CDR2 FQNEAQ (reference sequence). The CDR3: CASSLGETSNNEQFF. The DNA for the CDR3 is TGTGCCAGCAGCTTAGGGGAGACATCTAACAATGAGCAGTTCTTC.

The V gene is TRBV2, the J gene TRBJ2-5; 7 bases map to TRBD1. Trimming cost V 3 bases and J 3 bases; bases outside gene matches: 1. CDR3 length equals 13 residues. Per the germline V gene, CDR1 is SNHLY and CDR2 is FYNNEI. CDR3 coding DNA: TGTGCCAGCAGTGACGACAGGGAAGAGACCCAGTACTTC. Residues: CASSDDREETQYF. The variable domain in full, completed from reference TRBV2 and TRBJ2-5, reads EPEVTQTPSHQVTQMGQEVILRCVPISNHLYFYWYRQILGQKVEFLVSFYNNEISEKSEIFDDQFSVERPDGSNFTLKIRSTKLEDSAMYFCASSDDREETQYFGPGTRLLVL.

The V gene is TRBV5-8, the J gene TRBJ2-1; TRBD2 aligns across 8 bases. There are 16 residues in the CDR3. Trimming took 3 bases from V and 1 from J; bases not matched to a gene: 6. The germline gives CDR1 SGHTS, CDR2 YDEGEE. The CDR3 DNA reads as TGTGCCAGCAGCTCCTTAGCGGGAATGTCCTACAATGAGCAGTTCTTC. Translating it yields CASSSLAGMSYNEQFF.

This chain connects TRBV7-2 to TRBJ1-1; 7 bases align to TRBD1. The CDR3 is made up of 13 amino acids. Germline CDR1 reads SGHTA; CDR2 reads FQGNSA. The V and J ends lost 5 bases and 3 bases, in that order; junction bases with no gene match: 3. CDR3 in DNA: TGTGCCAGCAGCACCCAGGGGGACACTGAAGCTTTCTTT. As protein: CASSTQGDTEAFF.

The V call is TRBV9, the J call TRBJ2-2; 7 bases line up with TRBD1. The J segment lost 6 bases and the V segment lost 4 bases, leaving 15 bases of the junction unmatched. CDR1 and CDR2 from the germline V gene are SGDLS and YYNGEE. The CDR3 covers 17 residues. The CDR3 spells CASSPPRRQGLSGELFF. In DNA form, the CDR3 reads TGTGCCAGCAGCCCCCCCCGAAGACAGGGTCTTTCCGGGGAGCTGTTTTTT.

The chain employs TRBV7-3 and TRBJ1-6; the D is unclear. The CDR3 has 15 residues. Trimming removed 5 bases from V and 7 bases from J, with 15 bases in between. Germline loops: CDR1 SGHTA, CDR2 FQGTGA. The CDR3 spells CASSILGGGNSPLHF. CDR3 nucleotides: TGTGCCAGCAGCATCCTAGGAGGTGGGAATTCACCCCTCCACTTT.

V gene TRBV6-2 or TRBV6-3 combines with J gene TRBJ1-6; no clear D. The CDR3 is made up of 14 amino acids. Germline CDR1 MNHEY, CDR2 SVGEGT. V was clipped by 6 bases and J by 3 bases, with 9 bases between them. The DNA of the CDR3 is TGTGCCAGCAGCTTCGGGGTCTATAATTCACCCCTCCACTTT. Its translation: CASSFGVYNSPLHF.

The V call is TRBV28, the J call TRBJ2-7, with 7 bases aligning to TRBD2. The CDR3 covers 14 residues. Trimming took 7 bases from V and 2 from J; bases not matched to a gene: 8. Germline CDR1 and CDR2: MDHEN and SYDVKM. CDR3 sequence: CASNQAGRTYEQYF. In DNA, the CDR3 is TGTGCCAGCAACCAAGCGGGACGAACCTACGAGCAGTACTTC.

The chain joins TRBV27 to TRBJ2-7; weak D call: TRBD2 (6 bases). The germline V gene encodes CDR1 MNHEY and CDR2 SMNVEV (reference sequence). The CDR3 covers 13 residues. The V gene lost 8 bases and the J gene lost 2 bases, with 13 bases spanning the gap. The CDR3, as DNA: TGTGCCAGCTCGAGCGGGCAACCCTACGAGCAGTACTTC. It yields the protein CASSSGQPYEQYF.

This chain uses TRBV5-4 with TRBJ2-1; 8 bases fit TRBD2. Looked up from germline, CDR1 is SGHNT and CDR2 is YYREEE (reference sequence). The CDR3 sequence is 14 residues long. Losses at the gene ends were 9 bases for V and 0 bases for J; bases not matched to a gene: 5. DNA for the CDR3: TGTGCCACCCAGCGGGAGATCTCCTACAATGAGCAGTTCTTC. It yields the protein CATQREISYNEQFF.

The gene calls are TRBV5-1 and TRBJ1-6; 10 bases are a match to TRBD1. Germline CDR1 and CDR2: SGHRS and YFSETQ. CDR3 size: 16 residues. V lost 4 bases to trimming and J lost 7 bases; unmatched junction nucleotides: 8. The CDR3: CASSTQTGGENSPLHF. CDR3 DNA sequence: TGCGCCAGCAGCACCCAGACAGGGGGCGAGAATTCACCCCTCCACTTT.

This rearrangement joins TRBV15 to TRBJ2-1, with TRBD2 as a possible D gene (5 bases). Germline V gives CDR1 LNHNV, CDR2 YYDKDF (reference sequence). V was cut by 9 bases and J by 9 bases, with 15 bases left in between. The CDR3 contains 12 residues. The CDR3 DNA reads TGTGCCACGAGAGCGGAGTGGGGTGAGCAGTTCTTC. This encodes CATRAEWGEQFF.

The rearrangement joins TRBV27 to TRBJ2-1, with 13 bases lining up with TRBD2. In germline, CDR1 is MNHEY, CDR2 SMNVEV (reference sequence). Germline trimming cut 3 bases from V and 5 bases from J; bases unmatched to any gene: 1. The CDR3 spans 15 residues. CDR3 sequence reads: CASSFGTSGNNEQFF. CDR3 in DNA: TGTGCCAGCAGTTTTGGGACTAGCGGGAACAATGAGCAGTTCTTC.

The rearrangement joins TRBV4-1 to TRBJ1-2; D ambiguous. Trimming stripped 0 bases from V and 2 bases from J, with 10 bases between. Germline V gives CDR1 MGHRA, CDR2 YSYEKL. CDR3 length: 15 amino acids. The CDR3 DNA sequence: TGCGCCAGCAGCCAAGATCCCGGTGTAAACTATGGCTACACCTTC. As protein: CASSQDPGVNYGYTF.

The rearrangement joins TRBV3-1 (or the pseudogene TRBV3-2) to TRBJ2-7; the match to TRBD1 covers 7 bases. The J segment lost 3 bases and the V segment lost 1 base, leaving 6 bases of the junction unmatched. This CDR3 is built from 15 residues. CDR1 is LGHDT, CDR2 YNNKEL, per germline (reference sequence). CDR3 region: CASSQGSTGFYEQYF. The CDR3 coding sequence is TGTGCCAGCAGCCAAGGTTCGACAGGGTTCTACGAGCAGTACTTC.

J is TRBJ1-2 and V is TRBV19, with TRBD1 as a possible D gene (6 bases). Germline loops: CDR1 LNHDA, CDR2 SQIVND (reference sequence). This CDR3 is 15 amino acids long. With 1 base removed from V and 4 bases from J, the gap between germline ends came to 13 bases. CDR3 in DNA: TGTGCCAGTAGTATAGGGGCAGGGGATCGCTATGGCTACACCTTC. Protein sequence: CASSIGAGDRYGYTF.